This TCR beta chain was captured by sequencing in a study of T-cell memory formation after mild COVID-19. This clonotype was recorded only once. TCRdb reprocessed the 5' RACE reads via MiXCR and lists one record per CDR3 protein. The sample has around 310,000 distinct CDR3 sequences; 20% to 25% are singletons. The sequenced sample was PBMCs or a T cell subset sorted from them (not recorded which). The clonotype originates from a man aged 18 to 30 who had mild COVID-19 (a few samples of this study predate the infection). Cell type and time point are not known.

The CDR3 is CAISEPLAKNIQYF. CDR3 nucleotides: TGTGCCATCAGTGAGCCTTTAGCCAAAAACATTCAGTACTTC. The V gene is TRBV10-3, the J gene TRBJ2-4; D not certain. CDR3 size: 14 residues. The V gene lost 2 bases and the J gene lost 0 bases, with 5 bases spanning the gap. The germline gives CDR1 ENHRY, CDR2 SYGVKD.